The present TCR beta chain was sequenced within a study of identical twins listed by TCRdb under 2016. Concerning the study at large: To test whether fetal clonotypes persist, the study used deep sequencing on TCR alpha and beta repertoires from monozygotic twins, unrelated adults of various ages, and cord blood. To rule out contamination, the twin experiments were replicated at different times with different library preparation protocols.

The sample holds many counts of this clonotype. No antigen is known for it. No quality values exist for individual bases; no much larger clone is one base distant. The library was built by means of 5' RACE. Sequencing took place on an Illumina HiSeq 2000. Template switching introduced a universal primer binding site; the final cDNA contained a unique molecular identifier, enabling accurate counting of TCR cDNA molecules. Specific primers in the conserved constant-segment region were used to synthesize first-strand cDNA for the TCR alpha and beta chains. Each cDNA library was double barcoded, with a SMART-Mk sample barcode plus Illumina barcodes, to control for contamination. TruSeq adapter sequences along with Illumina sample barcodes were introduced in two successive PCR steps. TCR alpha and beta cDNA libraries were sequenced on the Illumina HiSeq platform with custom primers. For the original study's pipeline: Unique molecular identifiers were extracted from raw reads with MiGEC, and CDR3 positions were determined with MiXCR. For each individual, recombination models were inferred using an EM algorithm with the repgenHMM and IGoR tools. The tcR package in R was used for shared clonotype analysis, with sharing normalized by the product of cloneset sizes. To study raw recombination free of thymic and clonal selection effects, out-of-frame nonproductive sequences were analyzed. TCRdb reran the public reads through fastp at Q25 and MiXCR, keeping productive beta chains. Each entry is one CDR3 protein sequence, shown with its most common DNA and genes. The V and J calls and clone size are TCRdb's, not the authors'. For this sample the table gives 450,000 to 650,000 distinct CDR3 sequences, of which just under 10% were detected only once. The leading ten clones occupy approximately 3.2% of the sample.

Only healthy Caucasian donors were included. The twin cohort consisted of three pairs of female monozygotic twins, all aged roughly 18 to 29 years. The RNA used for TCR libraries was isolated from peripheral blood mononuclear cells. Here is what the overall study found, with its caveats: Zero-insertion analyses could be partly confounded by invariant T cells such as MAIT and iNKT, though diverse VJ usage argued against such confounding for most clonotypes. Out-of-frame TCR alpha sharing in monozygotic twins was systematically underestimated by recombination models, whereas sharing between unrelated individuals was in agreement with the recombination models. Compared with coincidental sharing between unrelated individuals, out-of-frame TCR alpha sequences shared between twins showed an excess of sequences with low generation probability. Fewer insertions were carried by abundant cord blood beta clonotypes; a weaker similar trend was observed in young adult naive repertoires, while no such trend was observed in memory repertoires. The excess sharing between twins in beta out-of-frame sequences was weaker because fewer shared sequences reduced the signal-to-noise ratio. Because the same donors could not be followed over many years, the conclusions relied on cross-sectional statistical analysis.

This sample was also put to use in a study of yellow fever vaccine responses in identical twins. As noted in the second study: According to the authors, in identical twins the way T cells responded to vaccination appeared partly convergent and partly personalized. Focusing on identical twins, the study followed the T cell clones that responded to the vaccine, and did so with precision.

The specimen sequenced was PBMCs. The clonotype was recovered from a woman between 18 and 30 years old in good health.

The DNA is TGTGCCAGCAGCGTAGGGTCTAGCTCAAACCCCTCCTACAATGAGCAGTTCTTC. Translated, it reads CASSVGSSSNPSYNEQFF. This chain joins TRBV11-2 to TRBJ2-1; a tentative D match to TRBD2 spans 5 bases. For CDR1 and CDR2, the germline V gene lists SGHAT and FQNNGV. The CDR3 measures 18 amino acids from cysteine to phenylalanine. The sequence is cut down to CDR3 DNA, 54 bases in frame from base 1. V and J lose 5 bases and 0 bases, and a span of 20 bases separates them.